The sequence of this TCR beta chain was determined in a study of PD-1 blockade in mismatch repair-deficient tumors. Details on this clone: Its antigen is as yet unknown.

Time point here: roughly 11-day in vitro stimulation with candidate neoantigen peptide 5. Only in-frame clones appear in the TCRdb table, and some are missing; sequencing was by immunoSEQ multiplex PCR. The repertoire has about 15,000 clones, less than 85% of them found once; the top ten carry 10% to 11%. The ends were cut back, 0 bases at V and 0 bases at J, with 12 bases in the middle. The germline CDR1 and CDR2 sequences are SNHLY and FYNNEI. CDR3 length: 18 residues. The rearrangement uses TRBV2 and TRBJ2-6; D not resolved. Sequencing was performed on cells cultured in vitro, taken from a patient treated with pembrolizumab. The receptor comes from an adult with mismatch repair-deficient cancer. CDR3 sequence reads: CASSEARQISSGANVLTF. Here the CDR3 DNA reads TGTGCCAGCAGTGAAGCGCGGCAGATTAGCTCTGGGGCCAACGTCCTGACTTTC.